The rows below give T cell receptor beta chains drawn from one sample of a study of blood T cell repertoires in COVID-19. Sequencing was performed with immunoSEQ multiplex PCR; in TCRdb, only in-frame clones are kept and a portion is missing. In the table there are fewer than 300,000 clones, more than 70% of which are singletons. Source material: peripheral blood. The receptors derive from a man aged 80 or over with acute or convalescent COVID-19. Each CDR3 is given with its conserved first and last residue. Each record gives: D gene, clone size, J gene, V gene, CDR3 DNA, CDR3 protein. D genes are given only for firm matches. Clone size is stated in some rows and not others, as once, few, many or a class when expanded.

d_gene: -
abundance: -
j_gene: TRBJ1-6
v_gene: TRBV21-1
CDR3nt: TGTGCCAGCAGCAAAGGGCAGGGGGTTGTCTCCTATAATTCACCCCTCCACTTT
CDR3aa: CASSKGQGVVSYNSPLHF

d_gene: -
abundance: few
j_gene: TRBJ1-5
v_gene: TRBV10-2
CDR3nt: TGCGCCAGCAGTGAGGGGGAAAGAGGGCAGCCCCAGCATTTT
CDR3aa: CASSEGERGQPQHF

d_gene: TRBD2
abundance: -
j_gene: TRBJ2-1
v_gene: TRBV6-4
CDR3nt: TGTGCCAGCAGCCCTAGCGGGGTAAGCTCCTACAATGAGCAGTTCTTC
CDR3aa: CASSPSGVSSYNEQFF

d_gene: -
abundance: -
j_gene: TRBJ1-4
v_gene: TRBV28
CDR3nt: TGTGCCAGCACCTCCCCAGGGAATGGAAATGAAAAACTGTTTTTT
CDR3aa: CASTSPGNGNEKLFF

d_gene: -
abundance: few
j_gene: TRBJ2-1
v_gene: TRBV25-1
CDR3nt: TGTGCCAGCAGTGAATCGAACAGGGAGGGTGAGCAGTTCTTC
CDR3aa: CASSESNREGEQFF

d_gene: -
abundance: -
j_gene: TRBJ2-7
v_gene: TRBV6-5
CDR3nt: TGTGCCAGCAGTCCATCTGGGGGGGCCGAGCAGTACTTC
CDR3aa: CASSPSGGAEQYF

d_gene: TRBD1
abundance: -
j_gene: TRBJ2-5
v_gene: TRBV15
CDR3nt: TGTGCCACCAGTCGGCAGGGGGATATGGCCCAGTACTTC
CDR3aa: CATSRQGDMAQYF

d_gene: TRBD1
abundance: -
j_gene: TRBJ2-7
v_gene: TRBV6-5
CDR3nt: TGTGCCAGCAGCCCCAGGGGGCTGGCATCCTACGAGCAGTACTTC
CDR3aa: CASSPRGLASYEQYF

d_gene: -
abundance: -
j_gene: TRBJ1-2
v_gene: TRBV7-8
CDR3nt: TGTGCCAGCAGCCCCGGCCCGACAGACTATGGCTACACCTTC
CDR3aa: CASSPGPTDYGYTF

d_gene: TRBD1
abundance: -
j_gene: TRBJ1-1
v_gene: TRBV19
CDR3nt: TGTGCCAGTAGTATAACAGGGGGCGGCACTGAAGCTTTCTTT
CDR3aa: CASSITGGGTEAFF

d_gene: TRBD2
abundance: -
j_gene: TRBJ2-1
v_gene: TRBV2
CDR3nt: TGTGCCAGCAGTGTGAGAAGCGGGAGCTCCTACAATGAGCAGTTCTTC
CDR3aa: CASSVRSGSSYNEQFF

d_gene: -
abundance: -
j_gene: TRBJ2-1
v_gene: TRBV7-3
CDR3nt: TGTGCCAGCAGCTTAAATAGCAGAGATGAGCAGTTCTTC
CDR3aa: CASSLNSRDEQFF

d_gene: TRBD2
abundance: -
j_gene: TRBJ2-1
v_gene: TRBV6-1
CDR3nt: TGTGCCAGCAGTGCGGCTAGCGGGAGTAGTTACAATGAGCAGTTCTTC
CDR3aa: CASSAASGSSYNEQFF

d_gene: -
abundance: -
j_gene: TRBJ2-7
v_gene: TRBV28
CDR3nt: TGTGCCAGCAGTTTGGAGGGGGGACAGTTCTTCTACGAGCAGTACTTC
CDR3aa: CASSLEGGQFFYEQYF

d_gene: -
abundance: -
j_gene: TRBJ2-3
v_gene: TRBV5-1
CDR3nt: TGCGCCAGCAGCTTGGTAGACAGGAGCACAGATACGCAGTATTTT
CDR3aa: CASSLVDRSTDTQYF

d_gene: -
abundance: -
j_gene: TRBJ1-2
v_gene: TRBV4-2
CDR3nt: TGTGCCAGCAGCCAAGCCCCTGGACAGAAGGATGGCTACACCTTC
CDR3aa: CASSQAPGQKDGYTF

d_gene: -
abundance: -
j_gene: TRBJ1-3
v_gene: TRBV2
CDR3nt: TGTGCCAGCAGTGACTCAATTAGCTCTGGAAACACCATATATTTT
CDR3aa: CASSDSISSGNTIYF

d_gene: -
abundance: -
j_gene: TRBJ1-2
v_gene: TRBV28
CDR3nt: TGTGCCAGCAGTTTATTGGGCAGCACTTATGGCTACACCTTC
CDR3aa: CASSLLGSTYGYTF

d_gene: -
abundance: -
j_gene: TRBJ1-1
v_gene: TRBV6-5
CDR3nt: TGTGCCAGCGATAGGGACGGGAGATTAGACACTGAAGCTTTCTTT
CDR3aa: CASDRDGRLDTEAFF

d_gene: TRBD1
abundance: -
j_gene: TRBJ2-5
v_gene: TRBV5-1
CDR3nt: TGCGCCAGCAGCTCGGGCGTCGTGACAGGGGAGCGAGAGACCCAGTACTTC
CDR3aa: CASSSGVVTGERETQYF

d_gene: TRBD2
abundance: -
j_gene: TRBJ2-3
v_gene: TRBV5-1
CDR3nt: TGCGCCAGCAGCGCGCCGGGACTAGCGGGGAAAGATACGCAGTATTTT
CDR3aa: CASSAPGLAGKDTQYF

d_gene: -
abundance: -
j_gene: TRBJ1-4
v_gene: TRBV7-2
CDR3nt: TGTGCCAGCAGCCTGAGGCGGGCTAATGAAAAACTGTTTTTT
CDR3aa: CASSLRRANEKLFF

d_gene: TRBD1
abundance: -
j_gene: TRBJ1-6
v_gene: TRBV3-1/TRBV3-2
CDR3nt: TGTGCCAGCAGCCAAGACTTTGACAGGGATTATTCACCCCTCCACTTT
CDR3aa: CASSQDFDRDYSPLHF

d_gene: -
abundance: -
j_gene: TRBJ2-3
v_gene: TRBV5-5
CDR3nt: TGTGCCAGCAGCCCGGGGGCCCGGGGGGGCACAGATACGCAGTATTTT
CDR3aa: CASSPGARGGTDTQYF

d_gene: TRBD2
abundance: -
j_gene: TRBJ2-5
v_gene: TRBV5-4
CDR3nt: TGTGCCAGCAGCTCACTAGCGGGAGGATACCAAGAGACCCAGTACTTC
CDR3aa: CASSSLAGGYQETQYF

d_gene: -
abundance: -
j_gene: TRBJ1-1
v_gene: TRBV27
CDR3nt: TGTGCCAGCAGTTATTACATGAGGGACACTGAAGCTTTCTTT
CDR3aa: CASSYYMRDTEAFF

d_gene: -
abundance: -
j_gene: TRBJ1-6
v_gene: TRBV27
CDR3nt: TGTGCCAGCAGAACGAAACAGGGAAGAGGTTCACCCCTCCACTTT
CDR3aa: CASRTKQGRGSPLHF

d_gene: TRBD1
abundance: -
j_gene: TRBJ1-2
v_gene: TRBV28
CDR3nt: TGTGCCAGCAGTTCCGGGACAGGGCAGTTCAACTATGGCTACACCTTC
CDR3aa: CASSSGTGQFNYGYTF

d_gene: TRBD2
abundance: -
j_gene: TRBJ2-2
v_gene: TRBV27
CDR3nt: TGTGCCAGTTGTGAAACGGGGGGGACCGGGGAGCTGTTTTTT
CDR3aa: CASCETGGTGELFF

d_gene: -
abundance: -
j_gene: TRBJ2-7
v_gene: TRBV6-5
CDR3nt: TGTGCCAGCAGTTACGAGTCTCAGACAGTTGTCTACGAGCAGTACTTC
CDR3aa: CASSYESQTVVYEQYF

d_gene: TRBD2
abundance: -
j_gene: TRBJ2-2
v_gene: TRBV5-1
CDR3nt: TGCGCCAGCAGCTCCACCTGGGGGGGAGGCACCGGGGAGCTGTTTTTT
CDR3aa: CASSSTWGGGTGELFF

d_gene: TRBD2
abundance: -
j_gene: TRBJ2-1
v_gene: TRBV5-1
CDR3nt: TGCGCCAGCAGCAACCTGGGTCGGAGCGGGGGGGCCCTGTCCTACAATGAGCAGTTCTTC
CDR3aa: CASSNLGRSGGALSYNEQFF

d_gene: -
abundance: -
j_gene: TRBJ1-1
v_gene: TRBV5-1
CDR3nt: TGCGCCAGCAGCTTATCCCCAGGGGCTGACACTGAAGCCTTCTTT
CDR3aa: CASSLSPGADTEAFF

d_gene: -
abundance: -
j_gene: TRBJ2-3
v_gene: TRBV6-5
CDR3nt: TGTGCCAGCAGGGGGCCCACAGATACGCAGTATTTT
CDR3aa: CASRGPTDTQYF

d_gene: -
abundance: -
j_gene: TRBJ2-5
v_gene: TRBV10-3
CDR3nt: TGTGCCATCAGTGTAAAGGGGCGGGAGACCCAGTACTTC
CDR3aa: CAISVKGRETQYF

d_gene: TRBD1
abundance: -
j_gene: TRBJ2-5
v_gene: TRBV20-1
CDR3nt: TGCAGTGCTTACAGGGGGGAGACCCAGTACTTC
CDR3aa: CSAYRGETQYF

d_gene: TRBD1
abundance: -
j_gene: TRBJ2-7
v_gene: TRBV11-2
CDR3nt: TGTGCCAGCAGCTTAGATAACTCCGACAGGGTCTACGAGCAGTACTTC
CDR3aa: CASSLDNSDRVYEQYF

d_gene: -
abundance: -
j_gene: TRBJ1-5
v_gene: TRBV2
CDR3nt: TGTGCCAGCAGTGGCCGGAGCAATCAGCCCCAGCATTTT
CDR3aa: CASSGRSNQPQHF

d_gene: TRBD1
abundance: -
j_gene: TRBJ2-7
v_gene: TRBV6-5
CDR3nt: TGTGCCAGCAGTAACGGCCCGGGACAGGGTCACGAGCAGTACTTC
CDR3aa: CASSNGPGQGHEQYF

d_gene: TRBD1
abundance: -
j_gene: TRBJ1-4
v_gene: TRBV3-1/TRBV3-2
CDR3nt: TGTGCCAGCAGCCGGAATGCGGGGACAGTAACTAATGAAAAACTGTTTTTT
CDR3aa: CASSRNAGTVTNEKLFF

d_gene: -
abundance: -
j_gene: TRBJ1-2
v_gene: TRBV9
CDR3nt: TGTGCCAGCAGCGCCCAAAGTGCTGGCCACTATGGCTACACCTTC
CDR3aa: CASSAQSAGHYGYTF

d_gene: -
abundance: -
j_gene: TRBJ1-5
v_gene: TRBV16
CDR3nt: TGTGCCAGCAGCCCGACCGGGACTGCGGGGCAGCCCCAGCATTTT
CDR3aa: CASSPTGTAGQPQHF

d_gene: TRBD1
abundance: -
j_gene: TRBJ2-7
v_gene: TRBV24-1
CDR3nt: TGTGCCACCAGTGATTCCCAAACGGACAGGGACGAGCAGTACTTC
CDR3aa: CATSDSQTDRDEQYF

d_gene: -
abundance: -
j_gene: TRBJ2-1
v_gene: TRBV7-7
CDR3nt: TGTGCCAGCAGCTTAACAGGGAATGTCCCCTACAATGAGCAGTTCTTC
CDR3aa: CASSLTGNVPYNEQFF

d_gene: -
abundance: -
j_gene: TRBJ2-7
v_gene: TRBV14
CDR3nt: TGTGCCAGCAGCCGTTCTTCGTACGAGCAGTACTTC
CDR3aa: CASSRSSYEQYF

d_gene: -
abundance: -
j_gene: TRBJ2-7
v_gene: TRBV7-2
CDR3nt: TGTGCCAGCAGCTACGGACCGGGACAATTTTACGAGCAGTACTTC
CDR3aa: CASSYGPGQFYEQYF

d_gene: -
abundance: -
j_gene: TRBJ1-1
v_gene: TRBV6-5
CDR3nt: TGTGCCAGCAGGATGGGGGCGCGTACTGAAGCTTTCTTT
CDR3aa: CASRMGARTEAFF

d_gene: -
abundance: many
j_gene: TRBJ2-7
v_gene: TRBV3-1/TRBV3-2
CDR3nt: TGTGCCAGCAGCCACCGGGCAGGAGGCAGAGGTGAATTGTCCTACGAGCAGTACTTC
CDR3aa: CASSHRAGGRGELSYEQYF

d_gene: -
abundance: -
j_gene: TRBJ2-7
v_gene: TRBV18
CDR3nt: TGTGCCAGCTCACACTATACTGACGTTACCTACGAGCAGTACTTC
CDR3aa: CASSHYTDVTYEQYF

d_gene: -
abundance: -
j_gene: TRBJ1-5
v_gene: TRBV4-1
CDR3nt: TGCGCCAGCAGCCAAGAGCGGTCGCTTCAGCCCCAGCATTTT
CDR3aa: CASSQERSLQPQHF

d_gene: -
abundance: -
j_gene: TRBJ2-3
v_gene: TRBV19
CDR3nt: TGTGCCAGTAGTATAGACGCGCTGCCTCGAGGAGATACGCAGTATTTT
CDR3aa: CASSIDALPRGDTQYF

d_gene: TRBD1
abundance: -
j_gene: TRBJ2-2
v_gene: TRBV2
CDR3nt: TGTGCCAGCAGGAAGGGGGCTAACACCGGGGAGCTGTTTTTT
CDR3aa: CASRKGANTGELFF

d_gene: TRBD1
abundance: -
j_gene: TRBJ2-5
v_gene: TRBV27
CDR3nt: TGTGCCAGCAGTTCGACAGGGTTGGCTTCCCAGTACTTC
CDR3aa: CASSSTGLASQYF